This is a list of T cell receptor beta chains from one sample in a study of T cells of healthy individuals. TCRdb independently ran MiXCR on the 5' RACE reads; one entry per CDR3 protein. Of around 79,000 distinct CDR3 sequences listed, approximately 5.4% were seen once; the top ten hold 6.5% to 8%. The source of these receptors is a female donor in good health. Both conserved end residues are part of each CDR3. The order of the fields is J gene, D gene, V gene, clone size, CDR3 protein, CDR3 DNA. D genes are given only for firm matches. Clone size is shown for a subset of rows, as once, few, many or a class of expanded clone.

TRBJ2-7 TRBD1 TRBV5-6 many CASSWGPGQDAYEQYF TGTGCCAGCAGCTGGGGTCCGGGACAGGATGCCTACGAGCAGTACTTC
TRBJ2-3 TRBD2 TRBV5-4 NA CASSSGLAGTDTQYF TGTGCCAGCAGCTCCGGACTAGCGGGCACAGATACGCAGTATTTT
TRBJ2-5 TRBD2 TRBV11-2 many CASSLGLAPVETQYF TGTGCCAGCAGCCTAGGACTAGCCCCCGTTGAGACCCAGTACTTC
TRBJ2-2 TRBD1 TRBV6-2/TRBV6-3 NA CASKTDRVVAGELFF TGTGCCAGCAAAACAGACAGGGTGGTCGCCGGGGAGCTGTTTTTT
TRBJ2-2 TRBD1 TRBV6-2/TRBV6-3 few CASKTGLNTGELFF TGTGCCAGCAAGACAGGGTTGAACACCGGGGAGCTGTTTTTT
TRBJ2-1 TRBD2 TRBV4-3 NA CASSQDSSGSVYNEQSF TGCGCCAGCAGCCAAGATTCTAGCGGGAGCGTATACAATGAGCAGTCCTTC
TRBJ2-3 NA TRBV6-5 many CASSYHIGSLGGDTQYF TGTGCCAGCAGTTACCATATAGGATCTCTGGGAGGAGATACGCAGTATTTT
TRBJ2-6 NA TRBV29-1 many CRVGRQVLSPPGANVLTF TGCAGAGTTGGCCGACAGGTTTTAAGCCCGCCTGGGGCCAACGTCCTGACTTTC
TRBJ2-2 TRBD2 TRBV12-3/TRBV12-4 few CASRRTSGRYTGELFF TGTGCCAGCAGGCGGACTAGCGGGAGATACACCGGGGAGCTGTTTTTT
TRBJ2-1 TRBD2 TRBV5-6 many CASSLAGGNEQFF TGTGCCAGCAGCTTGGCGGGAGGCAATGAGCAGTTCTTC
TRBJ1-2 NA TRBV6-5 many CATLNTGIYGYTF TGTGCCACCCTGAATACAGGGATATATGGCTACACCTTC
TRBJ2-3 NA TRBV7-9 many CASSLAGGNTDTQYF TGTGCCAGCAGCTTAGCGGGAGGCAACACAGATACGCAGTATTTT
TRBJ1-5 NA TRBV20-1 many CSVKADSNQPQHF TGCAGTGTAAAAGCCGACAGCAATCAGCCCCAGCATTTT
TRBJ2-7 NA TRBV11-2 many CASSLQPAAYEQYF TGTGCCAGCAGCTTACAACCCGCCGCCTACGAGCAGTACTTC
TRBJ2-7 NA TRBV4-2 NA CASSEQGGGLSEQYF TGTGCCAGCAGCGAACAGGGAGGGGGGCTCAGCGAGCAGTACTTC
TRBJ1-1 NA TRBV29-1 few CSVEGGLDPEAFF TGCAGCGTTGAAGGAGGGCTTGACCCTGAAGCTTTCTTT
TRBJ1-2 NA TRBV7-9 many CASSLAFGGVSANYGYTF TGTGCCAGCAGCTTAGCCTTTGGAGGGGTCTCAGCTAACTATGGCTACACCTTC
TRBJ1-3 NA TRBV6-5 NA CDSRPDRNSGNTIYF TGTGACAGCAGACCCGACAGGAACTCTGGAAACACCATATATTTT
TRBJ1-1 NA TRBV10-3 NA CAISEPGDTEAFF TGTGCCATCAGTGAACCGGGGGACACTGAAGCTTTCTTT
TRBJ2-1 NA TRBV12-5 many CASGLIPRDSGDNEQFF TGTGCTAGTGGTTTGATCCCCCGGGACTCCGGAGACAATGAGCAGTTCTTC
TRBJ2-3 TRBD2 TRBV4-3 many CASSPSGSATTDTQYF TGCGCCAGCAGCCCTAGCGGGAGTGCAACCACAGATACGCAGTATTTT
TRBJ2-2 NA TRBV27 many CASSLLGNGGELFF TGTGCCAGCAGTTTACTGGGGAACGGCGGGGAGCTGTTTTTT
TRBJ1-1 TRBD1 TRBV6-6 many CASSYPGQRLNTEAFF TGTGCCAGCAGTTACCCGGGACAGCGCCTGAACACTGAAGCTTTCTTT
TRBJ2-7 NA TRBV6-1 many CATKRTLVGSFEQYF TGTGCCACCAAGAGAACACTAGTCGGGTCCTTCGAGCAGTACTTC
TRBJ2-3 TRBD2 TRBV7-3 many CASSFPSGTQYF TGTGCCAGCAGCTTCCCTAGCGGCACGCAGTATTTT
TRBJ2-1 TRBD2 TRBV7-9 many CASNPSGPSYNEQFF TGTGCCAGCAACCCTAGCGGTCCATCCTACAATGAGCAGTTCTTC
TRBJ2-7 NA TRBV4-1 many CASSRKGDVGASYEQYF TGCGCCAGCAGCCGGAAGGGGGATGTGGGAGCATCCTACGAGCAGTACTTC
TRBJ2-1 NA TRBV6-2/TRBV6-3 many CASSRRIGSYNEQFF TGTGCCAGCAGTCGGAGGATCGGGTCCTACAATGAGCAGTTCTTC
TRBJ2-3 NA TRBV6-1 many CASRNRVYGTDTQYF TGTGCCAGCAGGAACAGGGTTTATGGCACAGATACGCAGTATTTT
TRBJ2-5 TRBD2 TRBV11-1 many CASSLLAGYTETQYF TGTGCCAGCAGCTTACTAGCGGGATACACGGAGACCCAGTACTTC
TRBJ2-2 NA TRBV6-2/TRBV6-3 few CASSYRPNTGELFF TGTGCCAGCAGTTACCGCCCAAACACCGGGGAGCTGTTTTTT
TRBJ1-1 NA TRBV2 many CASNPEMNTEAFF TGTGCCAGCAACCCAGAAATGAACACTGAAGCTTTCTTT
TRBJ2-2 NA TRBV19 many CASSARSGRNTGELFF TGTGCCAGTAGTGCACGTAGCGGCCGGAACACCGGGGAGCTGTTTTTT